Listed here are 23 T cell receptor beta chains from one sample, sequenced in a study of lymphopenia after photon versus proton radiotherapy (dated by TCRdb to between 2018 and 2020). The library was obtained by the immunoSEQ multiplex PCR assay. TCRdb stores this immuneACCESS table with in-frame sequences only. Part of the clones is absent; in the studies checked, under half of the shortfall reflects unresolved V genes, and no reason is known for the rest. The sample includes tens of thousands of clones, with roughly 88% observed a single time. Less than 3.5% of the sample is in the top ten clones. Sequences were derived from peripheral blood, sampled from a patient treated with photon-based radiotherapy. The origin of the receptors is a woman aged 70-85 years with pancreatic cancer.

Only one count was recorded for this clone. This chain connects TRBV19 to TRBJ1-5; no reliable D call. The germline V gene has CDR1 LNHDA and CDR2 SQIVND (reference sequence). CDR3 length: 15 residues. Trimming removed 3 bases at V and 2 bases at J, with 11 bases between. The CDR3 region is CASSMTPAGNQPQHF. The CDR3 DNA sequence: TGTGCCAGTAGTATGACACCCGCGGGCAATCAGCCCCAGCATTTT.

V and J are TRBV7-9 and TRBJ2-3; unclear D gene. This CDR3 spans 17 amino acids. CDR1 is SEHNR, CDR2 FQNEAQ, per germline (reference sequence). The V and J ends lost 1 base and 0 bases respectively, with 14 bases between them. CDR3 in amino acids: CASSLGARFTSTDTQYF. CDR3 coding DNA: TGTGCCAGCAGCTTAGGGGCCAGGTTTACTAGCACAGATACGCAGTATTTT.

The gene calls are TRBV18 and TRBJ1-1, with 9 nucleotides matching TRBD1. The trim removed 3 bases at V and 1 base at J, leaving 9 bases unmatched. Germline V gives CDR1 KGHSH, CDR2 LQKENI. This CDR3 has 17 residues. The CDR3 DNA reads as TGTGCCAGCTCACCCGGCGACAGGGGGGGTAGGAACACTGAAGCTTTCTTT. It translates to CASSPGDRGGRNTEAFF.

The rearrangement joins TRBV28 to TRBJ2-3; TRBD2 matches 7 bases. V shed 5 bases, J shed 1 base, and the junction held 9 bases outside the gene matches. Per the germline V gene, CDR1 is MDHEN and CDR2 is SYDVKM. The CDR3 is 16 residues long. CDR3 bases: TGTGCCAGCAGTAGCGGTGGGAGGGCCGGCACAGATACGCAGTATTTT. Its translation is CASSSGGRAGTDTQYF.

The gene calls are TRBV11-1 and TRBJ2-2; a weak D match, TRBD2 (5 bases). Germline CDR1 SGHAT, CDR2 FQDESV (reference sequence). CDR3 size: 15 residues. The germline V and J ends were trimmed by 2 bases and 5 bases, with 12 bases remaining between them. CDR3 amino acids: CASSLYWGATGELFF. The CDR3 coding sequence is TGTGCCAGCAGCTTATATTGGGGAGCTACCGGGGAGCTGTTTTTT.

This clone appeared once. The rearrangement links TRBV7-6 to TRBJ1-1, with 8 bases matching TRBD1. The CDR3 runs to 14 residues. Germline V lookup: CDR1 SGHVS, CDR2 FNYEAQ. With 5 bases clipped from V and 5 bases from J, the junction kept 7 bases outside the gene matches. CDR3 bases: TGTGCCAGCAGCGGACAGGGCCTTGGGACTGAAGCTTTCTTT. Its protein is CASSGQGLGTEAFF.

This chain links TRBV6-5 with TRBJ2-3; 7 bases align to TRBD2. The V gene end was trimmed by 11 bases and the J gene end by 6 bases; junction bases not matched to a gene: 11. Looked up from germline, CDR1 is MNHEY and CDR2 is SVGAGI. The CDR3 runs 13 residues. The CDR3 region has the DNA TGTGCCCGGGCTAGCGGAACGGAGGATACGCAGTATTTT. Translating gives CARASGTEDTQYF.

For the CDR3, the DNA is TGTGCCAGCCTTGCTTGGTGCACCGGGGAGCTGTTTTTT. Translated: CASLAWCTGELFF. This rearrangement joins TRBV21-1 to TRBJ2-2. TRBV21-1 is given as a pseudogene. This CDR3 region has 13 residues.

The gene calls are TRBV9 and TRBJ2-1, with TRBD2 matching over 10 bases. Trimming removed 0 bases from V and 9 bases from J; junction bases left unmatched: 12. The germline CDR1 and CDR2 sequences are SGDLS and YYNGEE. The CDR3 is 17 amino acids. The CDR3 protein is CASSVAPLAGDEGEQFF. The CDR3 bases are TGTGCCAGCAGCGTAGCCCCTCTAGCGGGAGATGAGGGTGAGCAGTTCTTC. Full variable domain (missing parts from reference TRBV9 and TRBJ2-1): DSGVTQTPKHLITATGQRVTLRCSPRSGDLSVYWYQQSLDQGLQFLIQYYNGEERAKGNILERFSAQQFPDLHSELNLSSLELGDSALYFCASSVAPLAGDEGEQFFGPGTRLTVL.

In regard to this clone: A read error may account for a junction end that differs from germline. The chain links TRBV7-7 to TRBJ2-1, with TRBD2 identical over 11 bases. Germline CDR1 reads SSHAT; CDR2 reads FNYEAQ (reference sequence). This CDR3 has 15 residues. CDR3: CASSDGTSGNNEQFF. As DNA, the CDR3 is TGTGCTAGCAGCGACGGGACTAGCGGAAACAATGAGCAGTTCTTC.

The chain carries TRBV11-2 and TRBJ2-1, with TRBD1 identical over 9 bases. V shed 3 bases, J shed 4 bases, and the junction held 13 bases outside the gene matches. CDR1 SGHAT and CDR2 FQNNGV come from the germline V gene. The CDR3 covers 18 residues. CDR3 amino acids: CASSFSAVTGGSYNEQFF. Written as DNA, the CDR3 is TGTGCCAGCAGCTTTTCGGCGGTAACAGGGGGCTCGTACAATGAGCAGTTCTTC.

V and J are TRBV10-3 and TRBJ2-3; D gene uncertain. V gave up 6 bases and J gave up 6 bases, with 7 bases separating them. In germline, CDR1 is ENHRY, CDR2 SYGVKD. This CDR3 has 11 residues. This CDR3 is CAIREKDTQYF. The CDR3 nucleotides read TGTGCCATCAGGGAGAAGGATACGCAGTATTTT.

This chain uses TRBV19 with TRBJ2-5; D remains unclear. The CDR3 spans 11 residues. V was shortened by 5 bases and J by 3 bases, with 4 bases between the two germline ends. From germline, CDR1 is LNHDA and CDR2 SQIVND (reference sequence). The CDR3 bases are TGTGCCAGTAGTCTCGAAGAGACCCAGTACTTC. Its translation is CASSLEETQYF. Full variable domain (missing parts from reference TRBV19 and TRBJ2-5): DGGITQSPKYLFRKEGQNVTLSCEQNLNHDAMYWYRQDPGQGLRLIYYSQIVNDFQKGDIAEGYSVSREKKESFPLTVTSAQKNPTAFYLCASSLEETQYFGPGTRLLVL.

The chain combines TRBV10-3 with TRBJ1-4; D gene unclear. This CDR3 is built from 13 residues. CDR1 and CDR2 from the germline V gene are ENHRY and SYGVKD. The ends were cut back, 7 bases at V and 5 bases at J, with 11 bases in the middle. CDR3 nucleotides: TGTGCCATCACAGCAGGCCGGAATGAAAAACTGTTTTTT. This gives the protein CAITAGRNEKLFF.

The rearrangement links TRBV4-3 to TRBJ2-7, with 7 nucleotides matching TRBD1. V was pared by 0 bases and J by 5 bases, with 10 bases of the junction left unmatched. CDR1 and CDR2 (germline): LGHNA, YSLEER. The CDR3 consists of 16 residues. The CDR3 protein is CASSQELNRGFDEQYF. The CDR3 coding sequence is TGCGCCAGCAGCCAAGAATTAAACAGGGGTTTTGACGAGCAGTACTTC.

V gene TRBV29-1 combines with J gene TRBJ2-1; no definite D call. The V and J ends lost 4 bases and 3 bases respectively, with 16 bases between them. The CDR3 length is 15 residues. Per the germline V gene, CDR1 is SQVTM and CDR2 is ANQGSEA. The CDR3 nucleotides read TGCAGCGTTGTGTGGCTAGAGGTTAGCTACAATGAGCAGTTCTTC. It yields the protein CSVVWLEVSYNEQFF.

The chain links TRBV5-4 to TRBJ2-7, with 7 bases lining up with TRBD1. Germline-derived CDR1 and CDR2 are SGHNT and YYREEE (reference sequence). The V gene end was trimmed by 4 bases and the J gene end by 2 bases; junction bases not matched to a gene: 9. The CDR3 covers 15 residues. The chain's CDR3 is CASSDRARPPYEQYF. As DNA, the CDR3 is TGTGCCAGCAGCGACAGGGCCCGTCCACCCTACGAGCAGTACTTC.

The CDR3 nucleotides are TGTGCCAGCAGCTTTGGGGGAGCCAAAAACATTCAGTACTTC. Translated: CASSFGGAKNIQYF. The chain couples TRBV7-6 to TRBJ2-4; D may match TRBD1 or TRBD2 (5 bases each). The V gene lost 3 bases and the J gene lost 0 bases, with 6 bases spanning the gap. This CDR3 contains 14 residues. Germline CDR1 reads SGHVS; CDR2 reads FNYEAQ.

The chain carries TRBV6-5 and TRBJ2-7, with TRBD1 matching over 9 bases. After removal of 5 bases from V and 4 bases from J, the junction contained 9 bases not matched to a gene. The germline V gene encodes CDR1 MNHEY and CDR2 SVGAGI. This CDR3 comprises 15 residues. The CDR3 reads CASSPPGQGRYEQYF. Here the CDR3 DNA reads TGTGCCAGCAGTCCTCCGGGACAGGGACGTTACGAGCAGTACTTC.

The rearrangement uses TRBV14 and TRBJ2-7, with D unresolved. Trimming removed 0 bases at V and 8 bases at J, with 5 bases between. This CDR3 spans 11 amino acids. Germline V gives CDR1 SGHDN, CDR2 FVKESK. CDR3 nucleotide sequence: TGTGCCAGCAGCCAAGAACACCAGCAGTACTTC. Its protein is CASSQEHQQYF.

The sample holds one count of this clone. The V call is TRBV7-8, the J call TRBJ2-3; D is perhaps TRBD2 (7 bases). V dropped 2 bases and J dropped 1 base, with 22 bases sitting between them. This CDR3 contains 19 residues. Per germline, CDR1 SGHVS and CDR2 FQNEAQ. CDR3 protein: CASSLMGGGAGRGTDTQYF. DNA for the CDR3: TGTGCCAGCAGCTTAATGGGTGGGGGGGCAGGCAGAGGCACAGATACGCAGTATTTT.

This clone came up once. This rearrangement joins TRBV6-1 to TRBJ2-1; D perhaps matches TRBD2 (5 bases). Trimming left V 7 bases short and J 0 bases short, with 13 bases between. The CDR3 spans 15 residues. CDR1 and CDR2 (germline): MNHNS, SASEGT. The CDR3 DNA follows: TGTGCCAGCAACCAGGACTGGAGCTCCTACAATGAGCAGTTCTTC. Its translation is CASNQDWSSYNEQFF.

The chain carries TRBV7-2 and TRBJ2-7; D is perhaps TRBD2 (5 bases). Germline lookup yields CDR1 SGHTA and CDR2 FQGNSA. The CDR3 is 15 amino acids. V gave up 5 bases and J gave up 6 bases, with 20 bases separating them. This CDR3 reads CASSPLRRVQGEQYF. CDR3 DNA sequence: TGTGCCAGCAGCCCATTAAGGCGGGTCCAAGGCGAGCAGTACTTC.